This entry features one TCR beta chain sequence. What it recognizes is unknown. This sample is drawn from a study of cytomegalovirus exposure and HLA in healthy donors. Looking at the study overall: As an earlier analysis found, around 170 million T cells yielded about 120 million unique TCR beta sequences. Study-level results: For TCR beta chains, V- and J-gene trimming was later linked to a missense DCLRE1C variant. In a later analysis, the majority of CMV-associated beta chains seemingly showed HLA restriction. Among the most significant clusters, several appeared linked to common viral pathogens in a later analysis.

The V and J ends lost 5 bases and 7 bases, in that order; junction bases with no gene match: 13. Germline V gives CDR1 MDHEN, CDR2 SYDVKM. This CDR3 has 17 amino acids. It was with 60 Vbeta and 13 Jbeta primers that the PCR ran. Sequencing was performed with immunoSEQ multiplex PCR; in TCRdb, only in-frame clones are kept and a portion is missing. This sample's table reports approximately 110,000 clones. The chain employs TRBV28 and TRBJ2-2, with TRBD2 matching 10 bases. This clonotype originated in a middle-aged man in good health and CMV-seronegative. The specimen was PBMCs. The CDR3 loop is CASSPPMASGRGGELFF. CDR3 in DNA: TGTGCCAGCAGTCCACCGATGGCTAGCGGGAGAGGCGGGGAGCTGTTTTTT. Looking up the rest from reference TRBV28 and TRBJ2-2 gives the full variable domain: DVKVTQSSRYLVKRTGEKVFLECVQDMDHENMFWYRQDPGLGLRLIYFSYDVKMKEKGDIPEGYSVSREKKERFSLILESASTNQTSMYLCASSPPMASGRGGELFFGEGSRLTVL.